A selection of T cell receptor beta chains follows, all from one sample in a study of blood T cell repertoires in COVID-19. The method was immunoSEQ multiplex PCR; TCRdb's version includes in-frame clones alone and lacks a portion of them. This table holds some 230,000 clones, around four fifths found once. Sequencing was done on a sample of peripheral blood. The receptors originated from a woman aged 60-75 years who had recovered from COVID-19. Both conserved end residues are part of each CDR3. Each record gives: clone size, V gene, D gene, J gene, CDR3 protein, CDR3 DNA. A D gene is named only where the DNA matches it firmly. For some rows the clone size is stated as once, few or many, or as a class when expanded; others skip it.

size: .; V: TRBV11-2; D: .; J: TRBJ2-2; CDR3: CASSFFKTATNTGELFF; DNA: TGTGCCAGCAGCTTTTTTAAGACAGCCACGAACACCGGGGAGCTGTTTTTT
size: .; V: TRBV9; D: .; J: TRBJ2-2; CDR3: CASSAHAGADTGELFF; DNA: TGTGCCAGCAGCGCACACGCGGGGGCCGACACCGGGGAGCTGTTTTTT
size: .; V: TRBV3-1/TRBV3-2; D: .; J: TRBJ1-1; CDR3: CASSHGGWEAFF; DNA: TGTGCCAGCAGCCATGGGGGCTGGGAAGCTTTCTTT
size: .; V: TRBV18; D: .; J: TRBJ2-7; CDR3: CASSTVGVAQYF; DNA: TGTGCCAGCTCCACCGTAGGGGTGGCGCAGTACTTC
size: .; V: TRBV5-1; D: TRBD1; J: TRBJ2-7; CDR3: CASSPGQGSYEQYF; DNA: TGCGCCAGCAGCCCGGGACAGGGTTCCTACGAGCAGTACTTC
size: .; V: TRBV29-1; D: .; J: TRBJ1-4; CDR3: CSVDRGNEKLFF; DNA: TGCAGCGTTGACAGGGGAAATGAAAAACTGTTTTTT
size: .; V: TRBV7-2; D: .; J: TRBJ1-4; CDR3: CASSRVEANEKLFF; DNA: TGTGCCAGCAGTCGTGTTGAGGCTAATGAAAAACTGTTTTTT
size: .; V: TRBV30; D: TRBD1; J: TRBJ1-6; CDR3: CAWSSRTGTGNSPLHF; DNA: TGTGCCTGGAGTTCTCGAACTGGGACAGGGAATTCACCCCTCCACTTT
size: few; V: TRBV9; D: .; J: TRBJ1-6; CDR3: CASSVTGDSPLHF; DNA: TGTGCCAGCAGCGTTACGGGGGATTCACCCCTCCACTTT
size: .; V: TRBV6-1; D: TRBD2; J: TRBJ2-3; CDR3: CASSPTSGGVRYF; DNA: TGTGCCAGCAGCCCAACTAGCGGGGGGGTGAGGTATTTT
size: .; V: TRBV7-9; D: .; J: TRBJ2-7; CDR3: CASSPGGLLYEQYF; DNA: TGTGCCAGCAGCCCCGGGGGACTTCTCTACGAGCAGTACTTC
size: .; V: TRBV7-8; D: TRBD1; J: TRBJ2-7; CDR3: CASSPGWDRGNEQYF; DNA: TGTGCCAGCAGCCCAGGATGGGACAGGGGAAACGAGCAGTACTTC
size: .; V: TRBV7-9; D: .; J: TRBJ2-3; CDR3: CASSLMGWEADTQYF; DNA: TGTGCCAGCAGCTTAATGGGTTGGGAGGCAGATACGCAGTATTTT
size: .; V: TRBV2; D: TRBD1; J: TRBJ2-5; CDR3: CASSLQGAETQYF; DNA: TGTGCCAGCAGTCTCCAGGGGGCGGAGACCCAGTACTTC
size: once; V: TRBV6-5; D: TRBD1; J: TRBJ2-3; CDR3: CASLLDRLSTDTQYF; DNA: TGTGCCAGCCTTCTGGACAGGCTAAGCACAGATACGCAGTATTTT
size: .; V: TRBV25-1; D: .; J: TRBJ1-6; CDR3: CASRAGRDYSPLHF; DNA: TGTGCCAGCAGGGCGGGCAGAGACTATTCACCCCTCCACTTT
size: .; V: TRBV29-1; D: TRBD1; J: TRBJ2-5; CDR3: CSVGTAGGRETQYF; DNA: TGCAGCGTCGGTACCGCAGGGGGCCGAGAGACCCAGTACTTC
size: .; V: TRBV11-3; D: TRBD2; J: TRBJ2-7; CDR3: CASSLTSGGAYEQYF; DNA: TGTGCCAGCAGCCTAACTAGCGGGGGAGCCTACGAGCAGTACTTC
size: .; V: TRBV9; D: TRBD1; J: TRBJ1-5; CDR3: CASSVGGGGQPQHF; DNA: TGTGCCAGCAGCGTAGGAGGGGGCGGGCAGCCCCAGCATTTT
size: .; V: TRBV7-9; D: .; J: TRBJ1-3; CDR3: CASSLDADSGNTIYF; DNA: TGTGCCAGCAGCTTAGATGCGGACTCTGGAAACACCATATATTTT
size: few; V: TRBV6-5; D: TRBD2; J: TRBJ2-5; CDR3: CASSYSTSGGQETQYF; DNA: TGTGCCAGCAGTTACTCGACTAGCGGGGGCCAAGAGACCCAGTACTTC
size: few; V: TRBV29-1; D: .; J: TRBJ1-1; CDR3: CSGLTDLNTEAFF; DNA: TGCAGCGGTCTGACAGACCTAAACACTGAAGCTTTCTTT
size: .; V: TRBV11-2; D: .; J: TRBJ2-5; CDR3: CASSPGEREYQETQYF; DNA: TGTGCCAGCAGCCCCGGGGAGAGAGAGTACCAAGAGACCCAGTACTTC
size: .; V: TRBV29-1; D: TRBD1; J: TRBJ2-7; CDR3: CSVRRDSYEQYF; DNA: TGCAGCGTTCGCCGGGACAGTTACGAGCAGTACTTC
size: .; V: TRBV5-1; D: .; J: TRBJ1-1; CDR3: CASSPRTVNTEAFF; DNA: TGCGCCAGCAGCCCCCGGACAGTGAACACTGAAGCTTTCTTT
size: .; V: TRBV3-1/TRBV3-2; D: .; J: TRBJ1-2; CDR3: CASSQFGADRANYGYTF; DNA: TGTGCCAGCAGCCAATTTGGGGCCGACAGAGCTAACTATGGCTACACCTTC
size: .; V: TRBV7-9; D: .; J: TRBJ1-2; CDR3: CASSRGDYGYTF; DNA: TGTGCCAGCAGTCGCGGGGACTATGGCTACACCTTC
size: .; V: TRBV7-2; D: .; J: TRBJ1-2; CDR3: CASSLGLNYGYTF; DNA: TGTGCCAGCAGCTTAGGGCTTAACTATGGCTACACCTTC
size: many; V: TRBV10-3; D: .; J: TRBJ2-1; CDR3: CATNKTPGDGGEQFF; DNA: TGTGCCACTAACAAAACCCCGGGGGACGGGGGTGAGCAGTTCTTC
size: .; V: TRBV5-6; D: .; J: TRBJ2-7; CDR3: CASSSDVLGHEQYF; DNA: TGTGCCAGCAGCTCGGACGTCCTGGGGCACGAGCAGTACTTC
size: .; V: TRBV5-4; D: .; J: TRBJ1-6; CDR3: CASSLASGVSYNSPLHF; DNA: TGTGCCAGCAGCTTGGCCTCGGGGGTCTCCTATAATTCACCCCTCCACTTT
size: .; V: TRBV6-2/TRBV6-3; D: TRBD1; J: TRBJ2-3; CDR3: CASSFEGADTDTQYF; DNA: TGTGCCAGCAGTTTTGAGGGGGCTGACACAGATACGCAGTATTTT
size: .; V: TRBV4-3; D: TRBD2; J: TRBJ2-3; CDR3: CASSQEPRLAGQDTQYF; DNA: TGCGCCAGCAGCCAAGAGCCTCGGCTAGCGGGCCAAGATACGCAGTATTTT
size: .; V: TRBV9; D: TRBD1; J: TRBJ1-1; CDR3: CASSPAQGATEAFF; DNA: TGTGCCAGCAGCCCCGCCCAGGGGGCCACTGAAGCTTTCTTT
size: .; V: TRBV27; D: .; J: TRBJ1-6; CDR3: CASSKTVLGSPLHF; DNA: TGTGCCAGCAGTAAGACAGTATTGGGCTCACCCCTCCACTTT
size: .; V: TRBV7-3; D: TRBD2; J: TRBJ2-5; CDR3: CASSALAGGNQETQYF; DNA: TGTGCCAGCAGCGCCCTAGCGGGGGGGAACCAAGAGACCCAGTACTTC
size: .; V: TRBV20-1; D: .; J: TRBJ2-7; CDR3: CSASYSSSYEQYF; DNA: TGCAGTGCTAGTTACAGCAGCTCCTACGAGCAGTACTTC
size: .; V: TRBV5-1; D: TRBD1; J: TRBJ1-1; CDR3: CASSLGQGRHTEAFF; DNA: TGCGCCAGCAGCCTAGGACAGGGTAGGCACACTGAAGCTTTCTTT
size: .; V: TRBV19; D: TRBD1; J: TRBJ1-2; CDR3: CASSIAGQGRNGYTF; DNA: TGTGCCAGTAGTATAGCGGGACAGGGGCGGAATGGCTACACCTTC
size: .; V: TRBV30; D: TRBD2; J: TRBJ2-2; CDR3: CAWSVLAGGDGELFF; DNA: TGTGCCTGGAGTGTACTTGCGGGGGGAGACGGGGAGCTGTTTTTT
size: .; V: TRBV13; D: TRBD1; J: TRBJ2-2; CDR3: CASSPGQGAIPGELFF; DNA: TGTGCCAGCAGCCCCGGACAGGGGGCAATCCCCGGGGAGCTGTTTTTT
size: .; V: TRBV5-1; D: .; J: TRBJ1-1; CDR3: CASSLVPGGANTEAFF; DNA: TGCGCCAGCAGCTTGGTCCCGGGGGGGGCGAACACTGAAGCTTTCTTT
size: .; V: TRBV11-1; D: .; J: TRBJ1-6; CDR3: CASSPSGIYSPLHF; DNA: TGTGCCAGCAGCCCGTCGGGGATATATTCACCCCTCCACTTT
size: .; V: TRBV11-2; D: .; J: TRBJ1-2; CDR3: CASSLDSSGNGYTF; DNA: TGTGCCAGCAGCTTAGATTCATCGGGAAACGGCTACACCTTC
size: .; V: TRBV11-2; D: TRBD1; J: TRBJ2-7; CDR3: CASSLFWTGEQYF; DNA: TGTGCCAGCAGCTTATTTTGGACAGGGGAGCAGTACTTC
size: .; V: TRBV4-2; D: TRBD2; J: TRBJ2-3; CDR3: CASSQRTSGGGTQYF; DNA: TGTGCCAGCAGCCAAAGGACTAGCGGGGGGGGTACGCAGTATTTT
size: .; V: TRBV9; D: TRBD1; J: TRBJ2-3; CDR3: CASSVAQGGTDTQYF; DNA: TGTGCCAGCAGCGTAGCACAGGGGGGCACAGATACGCAGTATTTT